This T cell receptor beta chain derives from a study of CD8+ T cells in alopecia areata. Study details: Treatment of the treated patients consisted of oral tofacitinib, 5 to 10 mg twice daily.

Study-wide results and caveats: Especially in alopecia totalis/universalis, lesional scalp showed greater clonality than normal scalp did. Many expanded lesional clones persisted during tofacitinib (in both scalp and blood).

Sequencing relied on a cDNA template that was reverse transcribed from extracted RNA. Clones were read by immunoSEQ multiplex PCR, and TCRdb kept only the in-frame ones, dropping some. The table shows about 110,000 clones, with 65% to 85% occurring only once. Treatment defined: oral pan-JAK inhibitor, 5-10 mg twice daily. In the case of this clone: Its antigen is as yet unknown.

Looked up from germline, CDR1 is MNHNS and CDR2 is SASEGT. The CDR3 runs 15 residues. V dropped 6 bases and J dropped 0; count of bases not matched to a gene: 8. The rearrangement uses TRBV6-1 and TRBJ2-7; 7 bases map to TRBD1. The receptor was isolated from a human donor with alopecia areata. The material was CD8+ T cells sorted from blood, obtained at week 24, from a patient treated with tofacitinib. CDR3 sequence reads: CASRKTGLSSYEQYF. CDR3 bases: TGTGCCAGCAGAAAGACAGGGCTCAGCTCCTACGAGCAGTACTTC.